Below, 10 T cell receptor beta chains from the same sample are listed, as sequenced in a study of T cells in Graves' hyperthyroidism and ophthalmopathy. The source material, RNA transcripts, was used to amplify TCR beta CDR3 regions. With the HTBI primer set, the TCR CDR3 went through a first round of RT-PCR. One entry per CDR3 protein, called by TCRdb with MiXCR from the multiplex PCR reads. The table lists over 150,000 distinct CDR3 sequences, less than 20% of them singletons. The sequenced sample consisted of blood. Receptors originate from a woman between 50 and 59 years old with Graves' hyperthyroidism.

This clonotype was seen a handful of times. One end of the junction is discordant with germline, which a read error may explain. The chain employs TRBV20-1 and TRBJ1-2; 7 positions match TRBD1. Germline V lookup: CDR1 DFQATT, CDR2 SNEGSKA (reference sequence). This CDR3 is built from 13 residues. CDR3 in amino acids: CSASRQGNYGHTF. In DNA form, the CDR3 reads TGCAGTGCTTCAAGACAGGGAAACTATGGCCACACCTTC.

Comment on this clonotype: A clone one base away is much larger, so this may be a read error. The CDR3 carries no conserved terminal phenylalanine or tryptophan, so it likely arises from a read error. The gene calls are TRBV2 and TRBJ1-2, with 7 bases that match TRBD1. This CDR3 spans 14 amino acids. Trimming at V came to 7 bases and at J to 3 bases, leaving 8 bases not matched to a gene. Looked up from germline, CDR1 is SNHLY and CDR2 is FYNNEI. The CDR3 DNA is TGTGCCAGCACTGGCCCTCAGGGGGACTATGGCTACACCCTC. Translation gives CASTGPQGDYGYTL.

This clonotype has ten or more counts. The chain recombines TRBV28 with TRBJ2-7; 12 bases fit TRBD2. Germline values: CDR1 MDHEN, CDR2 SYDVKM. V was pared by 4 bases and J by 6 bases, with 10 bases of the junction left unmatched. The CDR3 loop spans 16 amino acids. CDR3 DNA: TGTGCCAGCAGTTCGCGACTAGCGGGAGTACTGTCCGAGCAGTACTTC. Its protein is CASSSRLAGVLSEQYF.

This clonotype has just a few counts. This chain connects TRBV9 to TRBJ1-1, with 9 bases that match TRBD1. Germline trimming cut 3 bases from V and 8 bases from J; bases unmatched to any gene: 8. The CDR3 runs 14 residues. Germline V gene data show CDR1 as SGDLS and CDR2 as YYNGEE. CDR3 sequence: CASSARDRDFEAFF. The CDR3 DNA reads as TGTGCCAGCAGCGCCCGGGACAGGGATTTCGAAGCTTTCTTT.

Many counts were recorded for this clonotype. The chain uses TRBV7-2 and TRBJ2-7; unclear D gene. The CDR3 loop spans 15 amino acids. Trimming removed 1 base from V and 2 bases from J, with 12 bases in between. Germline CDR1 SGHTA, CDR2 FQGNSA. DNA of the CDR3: TGTGCCAGCAGCTTAGGGCTAACCGCTCCCTACGAGCAGTACTTC. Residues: CASSLGLTAPYEQYF.

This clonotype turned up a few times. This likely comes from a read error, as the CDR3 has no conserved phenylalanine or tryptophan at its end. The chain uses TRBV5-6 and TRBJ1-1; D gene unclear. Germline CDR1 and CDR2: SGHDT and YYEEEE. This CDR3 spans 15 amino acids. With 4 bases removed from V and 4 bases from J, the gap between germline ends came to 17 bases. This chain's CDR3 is CASSGLGRSSTEAFS. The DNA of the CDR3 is TGTGCCAGCAGCGGATTAGGACGGTCATCCACTGAAGCTTTCTCT.

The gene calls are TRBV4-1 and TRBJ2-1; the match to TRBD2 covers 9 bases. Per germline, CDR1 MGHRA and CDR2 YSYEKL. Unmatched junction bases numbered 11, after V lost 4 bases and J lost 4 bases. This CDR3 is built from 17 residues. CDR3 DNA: TGCGCCAGCAGCCCTCGCCGACTAGCGGAGACGTACAATGAGCAGTTCTTC. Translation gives CASSPRRLAETYNEQFF.

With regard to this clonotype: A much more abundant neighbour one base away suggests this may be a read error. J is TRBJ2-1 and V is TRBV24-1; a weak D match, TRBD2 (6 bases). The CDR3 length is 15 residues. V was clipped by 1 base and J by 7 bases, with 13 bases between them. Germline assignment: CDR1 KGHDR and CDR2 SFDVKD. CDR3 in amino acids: CATSDFGGARNEQFF. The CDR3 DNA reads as TGTGCCACCAGTGATTTCGGGGGAGCTCGGAATGAGCAGTTCTTC.

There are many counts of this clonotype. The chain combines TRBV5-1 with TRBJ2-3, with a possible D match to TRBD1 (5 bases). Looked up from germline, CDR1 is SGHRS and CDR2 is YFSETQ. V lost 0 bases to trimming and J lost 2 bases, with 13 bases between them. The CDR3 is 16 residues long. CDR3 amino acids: CASSLERTLLTDTQYF. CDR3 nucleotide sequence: TGCGCCAGCAGCTTGGAAAGGACACTCCTCACAGATACGCAGTATTTT.

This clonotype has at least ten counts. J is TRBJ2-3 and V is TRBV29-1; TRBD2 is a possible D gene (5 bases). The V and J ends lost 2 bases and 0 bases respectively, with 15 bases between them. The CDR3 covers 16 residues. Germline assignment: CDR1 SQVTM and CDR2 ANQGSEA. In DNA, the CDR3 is TGCAGCGTTGAACGGTCGTCTAGCAGCAGCACAGATACGCAGTATTTT. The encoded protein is CSVERSSSSSTDTQYF.